These 13 T cell receptor beta chains came from one sample sequenced in a study of CD8 T cells in ankylosing spondylitis. TCRdb re-derived calls from the 5' RACE reads in MiXCR, one entry per CDR3 protein. The profile shows about 140,000 distinct CDR3 sequences, 5.5% to 7.5% of them singletons. The sequenced sample was blood, either unsorted or a sorted T cell fraction (not recorded which). These receptors were collected from a female donor with ankylosing spondylitis or in good health (not recorded which).

This clonotype occurred many times. The chain is built from TRBV12-5 and TRBJ2-7; 10 nucleotides agree with TRBD1. The junction had 6 bases not matched to a gene; V was cut back by 6 bases and J by 4 bases. The germline V gene has CDR1 LGHNT and CDR2 FRNRAP. The CDR3 runs 14 residues. The CDR3 spells CASGRGQGLYEQYF. CDR3 DNA sequence: TGTGCTAGTGGAAGGGGACAGGGGTTATACGAGCAGTACTTC.

This clonotype has a handful of counts. The V call is TRBV7-2, the J call TRBJ2-7; D not resolved. CDR1 and CDR2 from the germline V gene are SGHTA and FQGNSA. The CDR3 is made up of 11 amino acids. Trimming removed 0 bases at V and 7 bases at J, with 4 bases between. DNA of the CDR3: TGTGCCAGCAGCTTAGCGGTGGAGCAGTACTTC. This sequence encodes CASSLAVEQYF.

This chain uses TRBV7-2 with TRBJ2-1, with 9 bases that match TRBD2. V was pared by 1 base and J by 7 bases, with 5 bases of the junction left unmatched. The CDR3 runs to 15 residues. Per the germline V gene, CDR1 is SGHTA and CDR2 is FQGNSA. This CDR3 is CASSLGSGGRNEQFF. DNA for the CDR3: TGTGCCAGCAGCTTAGGTAGCGGGGGTAGGAATGAGCAGTTCTTC.

This clonotype showed up just a few times. The gene calls are TRBV6-2 or TRBV6-3 and TRBJ2-7; weak D call: TRBD2 (5 bases). V shed 4 bases and J shed 6 bases, with 16 bases lying between them. CDR3 length equals 14 residues. In germline, CDR1 is MNHEY, CDR2 SVGEGT. CDR3 loop: CASSFSTGSAEQYF. DNA of the CDR3: TGTGCCAGCAGTTTCAGTACGGGGTCCGCCGAGCAGTACTTC.

This clonotype was detected many times. The chain combines TRBV20-1 with TRBJ1-2; D is unresolved. The CDR3 has 13 residues. The V gene's germline CDR1 is DFQATT and CDR2 SNEGSKA (reference sequence). V was clipped by 1 base and J by 3 bases, with 9 bases between them. CDR3: CSARVKGDYGYTF. The DNA for the CDR3 is TGCAGTGCTAGAGTAAAGGGCGACTATGGCTACACCTTC.

This clonotype was observed many times. The rearrangement links TRBV5-1 to TRBJ2-1; 7 bases map to TRBD1. The CDR3 totals 16 residues. The V and J ends lost 1 base and 9 bases, in that order; junction bases with no gene match: 13. From germline, CDR1 is SGHRS and CDR2 YFSETQ. The CDR3: CASSLPGQVGPSEQFF. The CDR3 DNA reads TGCGCCAGCAGCTTGCCCGGACAGGTAGGGCCAAGTGAGCAGTTCTTC.

This clonotype was seen ten or more times. The chain uses TRBV5-1 and TRBJ1-1; tentative D call: TRBD1 (6 bases). This CDR3 is 16 amino acids long. In germline, CDR1 is SGHRS, CDR2 YFSETQ. Trimming took off 4 bases at V and 0 bases at J, with 16 bases between the two ends. DNA of the CDR3: TGCGCCAGCAGCGCCCGGACAGAGCACATGAACACTGAAGCTTTCTTT. Protein sequence: CASSARTEHMNTEAFF.

In this sample, this clonotype turned up many times. The rearrangement links TRBV4-1 to TRBJ2-7; no clear D. The germline V gene encodes CDR1 MGHRA and CDR2 YSYEKL. The CDR3 spans 15 residues. The ends were cut back, 0 bases at V and 4 bases at J, with 13 bases in the middle. The CDR3 loop is CASSQEAARSYEQYF. DNA of the CDR3: TGCGCCAGCAGCCAAGAGGCCGCGAGAAGTTACGAGCAGTACTTC.

This clonotype was counted many times. The V and J genes are TRBV6-1 and TRBJ2-5; D tentatively reads TRBD1 or TRBD2 (5 bases each). V dropped 3 bases and J dropped 1 base, with 12 bases sitting between them. Germline CDR1 reads MNHNS; CDR2 reads SASEGT. The CDR3 has 15 residues. The CDR3: CASSEGEKAQETQYF. CDR3 in DNA: TGTGCCAGCAGTGAGGGGGAAAAGGCCCAAGAGACCCAGTACTTC.

In this sample, this clonotype turned up many times. V usage is TRBV29-1 and J usage is TRBJ1-1; a weak D match, TRBD1 (6 bases). This CDR3 contains 14 residues. V was pared by 3 bases and J by 4 bases, with 15 bases between. Germline CDR1 reads SQVTM; CDR2 reads ANQGSEA. The CDR3 bases are TGCAGCGTTGAGCCCGGGGGCGAGCGCACTGAAGCTTTCTTT. It translates to CSVEPGGERTEAFF. Combining the CDR3 with reference TRBV29-1 and TRBJ1-1 gives the whole variable domain SAVISQKPSRDICQRGTSLTIQCQVDSQVTMMFWYRQQPGQSLTLIATANQGSEATYESGFVIDKFPISRPNLTFSTLTVSNMSPEDSSIYLCSVEPGGERTEAFFGQGTRLTVV.

Ten or more counts support this clonotype. The chain carries TRBV7-2 and TRBJ1-5; no clear D gene. The V gene's germline CDR1 is SGHTA and CDR2 FQGNSA. V lost 4 bases and J lost 0, with 16 bases in between. This CDR3 comprises 17 residues. The CDR3 coding sequence is TGTGCCAGCAGCTCTACGCTTGAGGTTTATAGCAATCAGCCCCAGCATTTT. It translates to CASSSTLEVYSNQPQHF.

This clonotype was detected many times. This chain links TRBV3-1 with TRBJ2-5; D might be TRBD1 or TRBD2, each matching 6 bases. Per germline, CDR1 LGHDT and CDR2 YNNKEL (reference sequence). V was shortened by 7 bases and J by 4 bases, with 13 bases between the two germline ends. CDR3 length: 13 amino acids. CDR3 protein: CASTLGGTETQYF. The CDR3 nucleotides read TGTGCCAGCACCCTGGGGGGCACAGAGACCCAGTACTTC.

This clonotype has at least ten counts. The chain has TRBV20-1 and TRBJ1-1; TRBD1 is a possible D gene (6 bases). The V and J ends lost 3 bases and 6 bases respectively, with 20 bases between them. CDR1 DFQATT and CDR2 SNEGSKA come from the germline V gene (reference sequence). This CDR3 region has 15 residues. DNA for the CDR3: TGCAGTGCTAGGGGGCCCGCAGGGGAAAGGCCTGAAGCTTTCTTT. This codes for CSARGPAGERPEAFF.